This TCR beta chain was sequenced for a study of a mutant IDH1 vaccine in newly diagnosed glioma. Study at large: Those enrolled had earlier been treated with radiotherapy, temozolomide, or both, mostly both.

This clone was seen just once. Antigen specificity is unknown. Sequencing was performed with immunoSEQ multiplex PCR; in TCRdb, only in-frame clones are kept and a portion is missing. Among roughly 48,000 clones listed, roughly nine tenths were seen once. Time point described: week 11, during vaccination. The investigators gave 300 ug of mutant IDH1 20-mer peptide in each vaccine dose, together with topical imiquimod. Germline CDR1 and CDR2: SGHTA and FQGTGA. Trimming left V 5 bases short and J 3 bases short, with 18 bases between. The CDR3 length is 16 residues. Sample: PBMCs, taken from a glioma patient whose treatment included an IDH1 peptide vaccine. The sequence was obtained from a man between 45 and 60 years old with glioma. The rearrangement uses TRBV7-3 and TRBJ2-3; TRBD2 is a possible D gene (6 bases). CDR3 region: CASSHRPGEKTDTQYF. The CDR3 DNA follows: TGTGCCAGCAGCCACAGACCGGGGGAGAAAACAGATACGCAGTATTTT.